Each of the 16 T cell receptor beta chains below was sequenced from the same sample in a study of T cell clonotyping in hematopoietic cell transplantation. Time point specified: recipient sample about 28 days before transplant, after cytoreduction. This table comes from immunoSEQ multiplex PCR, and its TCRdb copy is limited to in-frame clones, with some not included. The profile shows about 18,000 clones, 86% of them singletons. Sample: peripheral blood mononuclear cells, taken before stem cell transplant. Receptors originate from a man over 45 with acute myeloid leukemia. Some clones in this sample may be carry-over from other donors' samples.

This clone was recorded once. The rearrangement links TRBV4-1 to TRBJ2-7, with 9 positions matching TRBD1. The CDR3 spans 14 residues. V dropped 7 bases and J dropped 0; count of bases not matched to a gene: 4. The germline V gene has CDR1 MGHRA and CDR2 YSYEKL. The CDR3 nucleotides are TGCGCCAGCACCCAGGGACAGGGCTCCTACGAGCAGTACTTC. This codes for CASTQGQGSYEQYF.

CDR3 in amino acids: CASSLGVQNGYNEQFF. The CDR3 DNA sequence: TGCGCCAGCAGCCTAGGGGTTCAGAACGGCTACAATGAGCAGTTCTTC. This chain connects TRBV4-3 to TRBJ2-1, with D tentatively TRBD1 (5 bases). Germline CDR1 reads LGHNA; CDR2 reads YSLEER. V lost 4 bases and J 3 bases, leaving 16 bases between the germline ends. The CDR3 is 16 amino acids.

Written as DNA, the CDR3 is TGTGCCATCAGTGGTTTTACAGGGATCCAAGAGACCCAGTACTTC. It codes for CAISGFTGIQETQYF. V and J are TRBV10-3 and TRBJ2-5; perhaps TRBD1 as D (6 bases). In germline, CDR1 is ENHRY, CDR2 SYGVKD. This CDR3 comprises 15 residues. Trimming took 4 bases from V and 1 from J, leaving 13 bases between them.

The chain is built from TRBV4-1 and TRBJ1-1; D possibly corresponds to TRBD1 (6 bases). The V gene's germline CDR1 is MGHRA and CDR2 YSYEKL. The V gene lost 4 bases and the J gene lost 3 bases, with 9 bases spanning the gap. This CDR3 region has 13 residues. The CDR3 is CASSPQGYTEAFF. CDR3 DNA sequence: TGCGCCAGCAGCCCCCAGGGGTACACTGAAGCTTTCTTT.

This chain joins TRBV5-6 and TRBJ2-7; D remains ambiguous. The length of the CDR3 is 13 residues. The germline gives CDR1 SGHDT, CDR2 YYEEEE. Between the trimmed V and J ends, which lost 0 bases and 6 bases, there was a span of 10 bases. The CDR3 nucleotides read TGTGCCAGCAGCTTGGCCGCGACCGCCGAGCAGTACTTC. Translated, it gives CASSLAATAEQYF.

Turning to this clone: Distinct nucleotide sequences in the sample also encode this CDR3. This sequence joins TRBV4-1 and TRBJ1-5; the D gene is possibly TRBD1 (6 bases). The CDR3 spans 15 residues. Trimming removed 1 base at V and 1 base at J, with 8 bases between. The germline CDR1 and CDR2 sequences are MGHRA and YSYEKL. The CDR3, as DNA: TGCGCCAGCAGCCAAGGGACAGCGAGCAATCAGCCCCAGCATTTT. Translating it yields CASSQGTASNQPQHF.

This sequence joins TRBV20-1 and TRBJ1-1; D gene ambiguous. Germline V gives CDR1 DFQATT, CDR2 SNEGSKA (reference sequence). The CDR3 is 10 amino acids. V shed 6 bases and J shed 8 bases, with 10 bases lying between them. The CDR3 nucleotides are TGCAGTGCCCGGGCCACAGAAGCTTTCTTT. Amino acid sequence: CSARATEAFF.

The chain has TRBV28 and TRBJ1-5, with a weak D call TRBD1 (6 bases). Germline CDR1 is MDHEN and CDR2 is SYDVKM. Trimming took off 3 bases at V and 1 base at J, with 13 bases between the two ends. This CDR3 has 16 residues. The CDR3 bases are TGTGCCAGCAGTTTTCCTAGGGGGGTCAGCAATCAGCCCCAGCATTTT. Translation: CASSFPRGVSNQPQHF.

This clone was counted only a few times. DNA for the CDR3: TGTGCCAGCAGTTTCGGGACAGGGGTCGGCTACACCTTC. It translates to CASSFGTGVGYTF. V gene TRBV27 combines with J gene TRBJ1-2, with 10 positions matching TRBD1. The germline V gene has CDR1 MNHEY and CDR2 SMNVEV (reference sequence). V shed 3 bases, J shed 8 bases, and the junction held 3 bases outside the gene matches. The length of the CDR3 is 13 residues.

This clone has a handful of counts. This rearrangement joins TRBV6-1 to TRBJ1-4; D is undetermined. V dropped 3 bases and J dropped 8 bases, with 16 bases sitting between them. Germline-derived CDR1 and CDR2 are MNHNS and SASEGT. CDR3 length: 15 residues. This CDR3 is CASSEGFERSEKLFF. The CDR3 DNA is TGTGCCAGCAGTGAGGGTTTTGAGCGGAGCGAAAAACTGTTTTTT.

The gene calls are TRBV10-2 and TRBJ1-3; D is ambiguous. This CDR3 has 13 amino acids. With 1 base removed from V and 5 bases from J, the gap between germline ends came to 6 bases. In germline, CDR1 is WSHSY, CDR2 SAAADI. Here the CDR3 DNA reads TGCGCCAGCAGTGAGTACCAGCGAAACACCATATATTTT. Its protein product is CASSEYQRNTIYF.

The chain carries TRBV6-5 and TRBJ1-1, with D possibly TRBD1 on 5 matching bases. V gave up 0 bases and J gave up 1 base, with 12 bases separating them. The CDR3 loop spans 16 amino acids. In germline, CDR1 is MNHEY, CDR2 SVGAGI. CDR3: CASSYSIRQKNTEAFF. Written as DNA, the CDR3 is TGTGCCAGCAGTTACTCGATTCGACAGAAGAACACTGAAGCTTTCTTT.

DNA of the CDR3: TGTGCCAGCAGCTACCGACGGAACCATAATTCACCCCTCCACTTT. Its translation: CASSYRRNHNSPLHF. The chain employs TRBV13 and TRBJ1-6; D not resolved. Germline V gives CDR1 PRHDT, CDR2 FYEKMQ (reference sequence). The germline V and J ends were trimmed by 4 bases and 5 bases, with 12 bases remaining between them. The CDR3 extends over 15 amino acids.

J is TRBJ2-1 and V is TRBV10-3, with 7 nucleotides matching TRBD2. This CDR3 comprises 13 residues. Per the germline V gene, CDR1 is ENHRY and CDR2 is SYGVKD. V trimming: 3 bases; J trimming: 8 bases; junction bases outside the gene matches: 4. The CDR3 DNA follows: TGTGCCATCAGTGACCTAGCGGAGGATGAGCAGTTCTTC. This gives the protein CAISDLAEDEQFF.

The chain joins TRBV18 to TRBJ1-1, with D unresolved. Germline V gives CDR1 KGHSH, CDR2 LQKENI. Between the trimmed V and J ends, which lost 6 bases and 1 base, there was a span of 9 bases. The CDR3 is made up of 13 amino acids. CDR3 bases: TGTGCCAGCTCCGACTCCGGGAACACTGAAGCTTTCTTT. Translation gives CASSDSGNTEAFF.

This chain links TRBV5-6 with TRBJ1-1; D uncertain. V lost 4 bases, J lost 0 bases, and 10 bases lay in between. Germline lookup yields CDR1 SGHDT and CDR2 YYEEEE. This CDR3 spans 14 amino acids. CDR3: CASSAKGMNTEAFF. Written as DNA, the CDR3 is TGTGCCAGCAGCGCAAAGGGAATGAACACTGAAGCTTTCTTT.